Listed below are T cell receptor beta chains from one sample, sequenced in a study of OX40 agonist ivuxolimab in advanced cancers. Using immunoSEQ multiplex PCR, the repertoire was profiled, and TCRdb retains in-frame clones only, with some absent. The table shows more than 45,000 clones, with approximately 80% occurring only once. The sequencing used CD4+ or CD8+ T cells sorted from blood, collected in a trial of the OX40 agonist ivuxolimab. The source of these receptors is an adult with an advanced solid tumor such as melanoma, head and neck, liver or kidney cancer. The CDR3 runs from the conserved cysteine through the conserved F or W. The order of the fields is clone size, J gene, D gene, V gene, CDR3 DNA, CDR3 protein. The D gene is left open where the match is weak. Only some rows state a clone size, as once, few, many or a class for expanded clones.

clone size: -; J gene: TRBJ2-5; D gene: -; V gene: TRBV18; CDR3 DNA: TGTGCCAGCTCTCCGGGACTCCAAGAGACCCAGTACTTC; CDR3 protein: CASSPGLQETQYF
clone size: -; J gene: TRBJ1-6; D gene: -; V gene: TRBV6-5; CDR3 DNA: TGTGCCAGCAGTTCCCCCGCGGGGGTGAATTCACCCCTCCACTTT; CDR3 protein: CASSSPAGVNSPLHF
clone size: -; J gene: TRBJ2-7; D gene: TRBD2; V gene: TRBV6-5; CDR3 DNA: TGTGCCAGCACTTCAGCGGGAGGGCCCCACGAGCAGTACTTC; CDR3 protein: CASTSAGGPHEQYF
clone size: -; J gene: TRBJ1-4; D gene: TRBD1; V gene: TRBV7-2; CDR3 DNA: TGTGCCAGCAGCCACCAAGGGACAGGTCGGGAAAAACTGTTTTTT; CDR3 protein: CASSHQGTGREKLFF
clone size: -; J gene: TRBJ1-2; D gene: -; V gene: TRBV30; CDR3 DNA: TGTGCCTGGAGTCGCGGAGAAGATGGCTACACCTTC; CDR3 protein: CAWSRGEDGYTF
clone size: -; J gene: TRBJ1-1; D gene: -; V gene: TRBV27; CDR3 DNA: TGTGCCAGCAGTTCCCCGGGCCACGCTTTCTTT; CDR3 protein: CASSSPGHAFF
clone size: -; J gene: TRBJ1-1; D gene: -; V gene: TRBV29-1; CDR3 DNA: TGCAGCGTTGTTCCACGGGCGGTAGCTTTCTTT; CDR3 protein: CSVVPRAVAFF
clone size: -; J gene: TRBJ2-7; D gene: -; V gene: TRBV6-6; CDR3 DNA: TGTGCCAGCAGAGGAACGGGGCGCTCCGAGTACTTC; CDR3 protein: CASRGTGRSEYF
clone size: -; J gene: TRBJ2-3; D gene: -; V gene: TRBV7-2; CDR3 DNA: TGTGCCAGCAGCTTCATATCTTCCGCAGATACGCAGTATTTT; CDR3 protein: CASSFISSADTQYF
clone size: -; J gene: TRBJ2-6; D gene: TRBD1; V gene: TRBV5-6; CDR3 DNA: TGTGCCAGCAGCTTACAGGGACAGGCTGGGGCCAACGTCCTGACTTTC; CDR3 protein: CASSLQGQAGANVLTF
clone size: -; J gene: TRBJ2-7; D gene: TRBD2; V gene: TRBV10-3; CDR3 DNA: TGTGCCATCAGTGAGTCGACTAGCTGGACCTACGAGCAGTACTTC; CDR3 protein: CAISESTSWTYEQYF
clone size: -; J gene: TRBJ2-7; D gene: -; V gene: TRBV7-6; CDR3 DNA: TGTGCCAGCAGTCGCAACAGGGCCGAGCAGTACTTC; CDR3 protein: CASSRNRAEQYF
clone size: -; J gene: TRBJ1-3; D gene: -; V gene: TRBV6-5; CDR3 DNA: TGTGCCAGCAGTTTTGGGGGCACCATATATTTT; CDR3 protein: CASSFGGTIYF
clone size: once; J gene: TRBJ2-5; D gene: -; V gene: TRBV7-2; CDR3 DNA: TGTGCCAGCAGCTTAGAAGGGCGGCCGACTCTCGGCCAGACCCAGTACTTC; CDR3 protein: CASSLEGRPTLGQTQYF
clone size: -; J gene: TRBJ2-3; D gene: -; V gene: TRBV5-4; CDR3 DNA: TGTGCCAGCAGCCCTAGGTCGGGGACAGATACGCAGTATTTT; CDR3 protein: CASSPRSGTDTQYF
clone size: medium-sized; J gene: TRBJ2-7; D gene: TRBD1; V gene: TRBV10-2; CDR3 DNA: TGCGCCAGCAGTTCTTGGGACAGGGGGTACTCCTACGAGCAGTACTTC; CDR3 protein: CASSSWDRGYSYEQYF
clone size: -; J gene: TRBJ2-4; D gene: TRBD1; V gene: TRBV7-9; CDR3 DNA: TGTGCCAGCAGCTTTTTACCGGGACAGGGAAATAACATTCAGTACTTC; CDR3 protein: CASSFLPGQGNNIQYF
clone size: -; J gene: TRBJ2-5; D gene: TRBD2; V gene: TRBV7-2; CDR3 DNA: TGTGCCAGCACTAGCGGGGGCCTGTACCAAGAGACCCAGTACTTC; CDR3 protein: CASTSGGLYQETQYF
clone size: -; J gene: TRBJ2-5; D gene: TRBD1; V gene: TRBV9; CDR3 DNA: TGTGCCAGCAGCGTAGCGACAGGGAAAGAGACCCAGTACTTC; CDR3 protein: CASSVATGKETQYF
clone size: -; J gene: TRBJ1-1; D gene: TRBD1; V gene: TRBV12-5; CDR3 DNA: TGTGCTAGTGGTTTCCAGGGGGGCTCCTTTGGGACTGAAGCTTTCTTT; CDR3 protein: CASGFQGGSFGTEAFF
clone size: -; J gene: TRBJ1-3; D gene: -; V gene: TRBV5-1; CDR3 DNA: TGCGCCAGCAGCTTGGAGGGGACCTCTGGAAACACCATATATTTT; CDR3 protein: CASSLEGTSGNTIYF
clone size: -; J gene: TRBJ1-5; D gene: TRBD1; V gene: TRBV19; CDR3 DNA: TGTGCCAGTAGTATGATAAGAGGGACAGGGGCTGGCAATCAGCCCCAGCATTTT; CDR3 protein: CASSMIRGTGAGNQPQHF
clone size: -; J gene: TRBJ2-1; D gene: -; V gene: TRBV7-3; CDR3 DNA: TGTGCCAGCAGCTTATTCCCTGGACTACAATACAATGAGCAGTTCTTC; CDR3 protein: CASSLFPGLQYNEQFF
clone size: -; J gene: TRBJ1-3; D gene: -; V gene: TRBV7-9; CDR3 DNA: TGTGCCAGCAGCTCTAGGTTGGAGACATACCCTGGAAACACCATATATTTT; CDR3 protein: CASSSRLETYPGNTIYF
clone size: -; J gene: TRBJ2-1; D gene: -; V gene: TRBV7-9; CDR3 DNA: TGTGCCAGCAGCTGGAACGGTGGGAGAGGGGACAATGAGCAGTTCTTC; CDR3 protein: CASSWNGGRGDNEQFF
clone size: -; J gene: TRBJ1-2; D gene: TRBD1; V gene: TRBV5-1; CDR3 DNA: TGCGCCAGCAGCCTACAGGGGACTCAGAACTATGGCTACACCTTC; CDR3 protein: CASSLQGTQNYGYTF
clone size: -; J gene: TRBJ2-3; D gene: TRBD2; V gene: TRBV29-1; CDR3 DNA: TGCAGCGTTGGAAATAGCGGGAGTGGCGCAGATACGCAGTATTTT; CDR3 protein: CSVGNSGSGADTQYF
clone size: once; J gene: TRBJ2-5; D gene: -; V gene: TRBV19; CDR3 DNA: TGTGCCAGTAAGCCGGTTGGAAGGCAGGCCAGCATCGAGACCCAGTACTTC; CDR3 protein: CASKPVGRQASIETQYF
clone size: -; J gene: TRBJ2-7; D gene: -; V gene: TRBV5-1; CDR3 DNA: TGCGCCAGCAATCAGGCTGACGGTTCCTACGAGCAGTACTTC; CDR3 protein: CASNQADGSYEQYF
clone size: -; J gene: TRBJ1-4; D gene: -; V gene: TRBV18; CDR3 DNA: TGTGCCAGCTCACCAGGGAACGAAGAAAAACTGTTTTTT; CDR3 protein: CASSPGNEEKLFF
clone size: -; J gene: TRBJ2-7; D gene: TRBD1; V gene: TRBV6-1; CDR3 DNA: TGTGCCAGCAACCAGCAGGGGGCGTCCGAGCAGTACTTC; CDR3 protein: CASNQQGASEQYF
clone size: once; J gene: TRBJ1-1; D gene: TRBD1; V gene: TRBV11-2; CDR3 DNA: TGTGCCAGCACCCTAGGGGGCTTTGGGACTGAAGCTTTCTTT; CDR3 protein: CASTLGGFGTEAFF
clone size: once; J gene: TRBJ2-7; D gene: -; V gene: TRBV6-5; CDR3 DNA: TGTGCCAGCAGTTACAGGGGCCAGGGGACCTACGAGCAGTACTTC; CDR3 protein: CASSYRGQGTYEQYF
clone size: -; J gene: TRBJ2-1; D gene: -; V gene: TRBV29-1; CDR3 DNA: TGCAGCGTTGAAGTAACCTGGGGTGAGCAGTTCTTC; CDR3 protein: CSVEVTWGEQFF
clone size: -; J gene: TRBJ2-7; D gene: -; V gene: TRBV7-9; CDR3 DNA: TGTGCCAGCAGCCAAATCCAGGGGACTCCGGCCTACGAGCAGTACTTC; CDR3 protein: CASSQIQGTPAYEQYF
clone size: -; J gene: TRBJ1-1; D gene: TRBD1; V gene: TRBV2; CDR3 DNA: TGTGCCAGCAGTCTTCGGACAGGGGACACTGAAGCTTTCTTT; CDR3 protein: CASSLRTGDTEAFF
clone size: -; J gene: TRBJ2-5; D gene: -; V gene: TRBV7-2; CDR3 DNA: TGTGCCAGCAGCTTCGGGACAGCCGGAGGGGCCCAGTACTTC; CDR3 protein: CASSFGTAGGAQYF
clone size: -; J gene: TRBJ2-1; D gene: -; V gene: TRBV7-2; CDR3 DNA: TGTGCCAGCAGCTTATCAGGGAATGAGCAGTTCTTC; CDR3 protein: CASSLSGNEQFF
clone size: few; J gene: TRBJ1-1; D gene: -; V gene: TRBV27; CDR3 DNA: TGTGCCAGCAGTTTAGGGGGGACGGCTGAAGCTTTCTTT; CDR3 protein: CASSLGGTAEAFF
clone size: -; J gene: TRBJ2-1; D gene: TRBD2; V gene: TRBV11-3; CDR3 DNA: TGTGCCAGCAGCTTAGGCCTAACTAGCGGGGGGTCGAATGAGCAGTTCTTC; CDR3 protein: CASSLGLTSGGSNEQFF
clone size: few; J gene: TRBJ2-3; D gene: TRBD2; V gene: TRBV19; CDR3 DNA: TGTGCCAGTAGTCCTACTAGCGGGGGACACACAGATACGCAGTATTTT; CDR3 protein: CASSPTSGGHTDTQYF
clone size: -; J gene: TRBJ1-1; D gene: -; V gene: TRBV5-6; CDR3 DNA: TGTGCCAGCAGCTTGACCCAGGTCACCCCCATGAACACTGAAGCTTTCTTT; CDR3 protein: CASSLTQVTPMNTEAFF
clone size: -; J gene: TRBJ2-7; D gene: -; V gene: TRBV30; CDR3 DNA: TGTGCCTGGAATAAGGGGGTTCAGGACTCCTACGAGCAGTACTTC; CDR3 protein: CAWNKGVQDSYEQYF